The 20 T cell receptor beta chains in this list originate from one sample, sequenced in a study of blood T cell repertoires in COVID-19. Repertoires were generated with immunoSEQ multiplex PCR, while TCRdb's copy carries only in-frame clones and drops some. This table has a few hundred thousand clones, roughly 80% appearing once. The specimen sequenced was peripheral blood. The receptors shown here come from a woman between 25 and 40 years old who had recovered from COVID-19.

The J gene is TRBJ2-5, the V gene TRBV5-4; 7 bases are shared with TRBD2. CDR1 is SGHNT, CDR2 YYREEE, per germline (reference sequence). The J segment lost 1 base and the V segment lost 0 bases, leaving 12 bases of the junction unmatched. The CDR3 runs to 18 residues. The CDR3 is CASSLAPGSGYTQETQYF. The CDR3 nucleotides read TGTGCCAGCAGCTTGGCTCCGGGTAGCGGGTACACCCAAGAGACCCAGTACTTC.

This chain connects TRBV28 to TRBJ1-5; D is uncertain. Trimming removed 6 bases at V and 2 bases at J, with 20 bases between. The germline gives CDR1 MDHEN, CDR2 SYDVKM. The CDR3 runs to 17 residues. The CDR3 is CASRTIVVRDGNQPQHF. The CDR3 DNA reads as TGTGCCAGCAGAACAATAGTAGTGAGGGATGGCAATCAGCCCCAGCATTTT.

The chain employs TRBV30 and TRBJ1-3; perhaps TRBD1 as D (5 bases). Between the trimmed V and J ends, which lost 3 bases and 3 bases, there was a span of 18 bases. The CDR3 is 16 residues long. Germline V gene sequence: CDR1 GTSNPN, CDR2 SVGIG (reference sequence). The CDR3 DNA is TGTGCCTGGAGCGTCCCGGGACTATGGTTTGGAAACACCATATATTTT. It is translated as CAWSVPGLWFGNTIYF.

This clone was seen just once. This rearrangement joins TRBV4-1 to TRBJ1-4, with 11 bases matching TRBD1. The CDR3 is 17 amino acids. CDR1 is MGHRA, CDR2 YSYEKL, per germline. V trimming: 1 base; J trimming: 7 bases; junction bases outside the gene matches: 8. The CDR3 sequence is CASSQVYPGQGGEKLFF. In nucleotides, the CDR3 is TGCGCCAGCAGCCAAGTTTATCCGGGACAGGGGGGTGAAAAACTGTTTTTT.

The DNA of the CDR3 is TGTGCCTGGAGTCCCGTTGCGGGACTCTCCTACGAGCAGTACTTC. This encodes CAWSPVAGLSYEQYF. The chain employs TRBV30 and TRBJ2-7; the D gene is possibly TRBD2 (6 bases). Germline V gives CDR1 GTSNPN, CDR2 SVGIG (reference sequence). This CDR3 spans 15 amino acids. V was cut by 2 bases and J by 0 bases, with 14 bases left in between.

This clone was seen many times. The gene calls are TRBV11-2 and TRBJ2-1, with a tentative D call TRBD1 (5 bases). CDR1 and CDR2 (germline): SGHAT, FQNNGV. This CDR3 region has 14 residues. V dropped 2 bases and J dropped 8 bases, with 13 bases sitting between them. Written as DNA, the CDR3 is TGTGCCAGCAGCTTATTCAAGGGGAAGGATGAGCAGTTCTTC. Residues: CASSLFKGKDEQFF.

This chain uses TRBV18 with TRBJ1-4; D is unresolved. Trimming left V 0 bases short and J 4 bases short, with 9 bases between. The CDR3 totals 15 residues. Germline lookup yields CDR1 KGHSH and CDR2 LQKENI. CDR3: CASSPPARFNEKLFF. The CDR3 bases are TGTGCCAGCTCACCACCGGCGCGGTTTAATGAAAAACTGTTTTTT.

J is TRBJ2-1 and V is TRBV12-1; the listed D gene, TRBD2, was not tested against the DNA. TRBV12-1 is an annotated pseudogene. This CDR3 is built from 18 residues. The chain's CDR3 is CASSSPSGRAKQINEQFF. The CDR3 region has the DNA TGTGCCAGCAGCTCCCCCAGCGGGAGGGCCAAACAAATAAATGAGCAGTTCTTC.

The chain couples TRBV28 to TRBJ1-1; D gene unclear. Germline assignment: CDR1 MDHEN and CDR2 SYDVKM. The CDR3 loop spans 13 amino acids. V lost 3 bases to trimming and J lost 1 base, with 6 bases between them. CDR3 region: CASSFGENTEAFF. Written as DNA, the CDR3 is TGTGCCAGCAGTTTCGGGGAGAACACTGAAGCTTTCTTT.

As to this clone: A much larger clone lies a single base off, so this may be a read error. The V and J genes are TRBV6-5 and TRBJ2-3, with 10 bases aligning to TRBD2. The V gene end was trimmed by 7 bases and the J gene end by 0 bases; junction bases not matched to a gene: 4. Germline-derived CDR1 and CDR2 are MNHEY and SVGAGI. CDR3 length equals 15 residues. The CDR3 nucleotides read TGTGCCAGCAACCCGACTAGCGGGAGCACAGATACGCAGTATTTT. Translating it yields CASNPTSGSTDTQYF.

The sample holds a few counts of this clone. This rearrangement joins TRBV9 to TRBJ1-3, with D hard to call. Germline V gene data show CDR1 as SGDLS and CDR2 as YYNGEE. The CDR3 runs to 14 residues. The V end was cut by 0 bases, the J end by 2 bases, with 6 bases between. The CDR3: CASSVAPAGNTIYF. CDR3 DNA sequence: TGTGCCAGCAGCGTAGCCCCAGCTGGAAACACCATATATTTT.

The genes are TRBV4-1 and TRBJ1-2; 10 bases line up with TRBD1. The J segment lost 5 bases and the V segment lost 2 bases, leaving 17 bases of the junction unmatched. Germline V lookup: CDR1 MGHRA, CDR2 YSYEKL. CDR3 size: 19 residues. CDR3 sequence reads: CASSQPAGTGERLTYGYTF. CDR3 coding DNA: TGCGCCAGCAGCCAACCAGCCGGGACAGGGGAACGGTTAACGTATGGCTACACCTTC.

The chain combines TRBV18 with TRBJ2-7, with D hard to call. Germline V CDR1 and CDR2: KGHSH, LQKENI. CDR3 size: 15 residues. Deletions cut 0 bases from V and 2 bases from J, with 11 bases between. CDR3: CASSPPVNTAYEQYF. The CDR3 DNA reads TGTGCCAGCTCACCACCGGTAAACACAGCCTACGAGCAGTACTTC.

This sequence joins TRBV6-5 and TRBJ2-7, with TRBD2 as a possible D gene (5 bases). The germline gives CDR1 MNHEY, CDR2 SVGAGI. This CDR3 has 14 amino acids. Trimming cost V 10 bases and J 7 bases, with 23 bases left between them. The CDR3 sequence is CATSRESWSFEQYF. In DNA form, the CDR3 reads TGTGCCACCTCGAGGGAAAGTTGGTCTTTTGAGCAGTACTTC.

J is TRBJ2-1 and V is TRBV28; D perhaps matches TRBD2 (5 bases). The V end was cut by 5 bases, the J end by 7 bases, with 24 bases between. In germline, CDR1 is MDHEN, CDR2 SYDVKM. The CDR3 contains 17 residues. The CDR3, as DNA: TGTGCCAGCAGTCCCCTAGGGCAGGCCTTAGGAGGTAATGAGCAGTTCTTC. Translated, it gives CASSPLGQALGGNEQFF.

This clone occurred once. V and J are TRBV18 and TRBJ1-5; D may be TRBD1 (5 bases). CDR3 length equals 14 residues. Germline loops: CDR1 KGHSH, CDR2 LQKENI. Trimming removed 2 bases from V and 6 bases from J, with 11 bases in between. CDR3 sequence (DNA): TGTGCCAGCTCACCATCGGGGGGGGGTCAGCCCCAGCATTTT. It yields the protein CASSPSGGGQPQHF. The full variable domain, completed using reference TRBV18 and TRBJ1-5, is NAGVMQNPRHLVRRRGQEARLRCSPMKGHSHVYWYRQLPEEGLKFMVYLQKENIIDESGMPKERFSAEFPKEGPSILRIQQVVRGDSAAYFCASSPSGGGQPQHFGDGTRLSIL.

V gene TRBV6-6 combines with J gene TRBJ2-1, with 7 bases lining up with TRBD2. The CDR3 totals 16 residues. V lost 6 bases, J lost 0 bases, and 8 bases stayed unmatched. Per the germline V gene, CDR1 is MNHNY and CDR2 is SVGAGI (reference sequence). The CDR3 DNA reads TGTGCCAGCAGCCTGGGGCGGGGGAGCTCCTACAATGAGCAGTTCTTC. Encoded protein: CASSLGRGSSYNEQFF.

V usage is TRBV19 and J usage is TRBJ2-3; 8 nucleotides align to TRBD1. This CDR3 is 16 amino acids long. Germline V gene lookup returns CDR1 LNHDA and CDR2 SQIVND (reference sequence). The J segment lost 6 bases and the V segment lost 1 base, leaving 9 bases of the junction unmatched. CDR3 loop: CASSIVGTGDGDTQYF. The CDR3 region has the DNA TGTGCCAGTAGTATAGTGGGGACAGGAGATGGGGATACGCAGTATTTT.

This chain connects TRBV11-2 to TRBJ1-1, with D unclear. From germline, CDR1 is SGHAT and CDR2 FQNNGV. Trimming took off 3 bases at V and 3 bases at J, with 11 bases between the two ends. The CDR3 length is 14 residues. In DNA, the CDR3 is TGTGCCAGCAGCTTGGGCAGGCTGGACACTGAAGCTTTCTTT. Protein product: CASSLGRLDTEAFF.

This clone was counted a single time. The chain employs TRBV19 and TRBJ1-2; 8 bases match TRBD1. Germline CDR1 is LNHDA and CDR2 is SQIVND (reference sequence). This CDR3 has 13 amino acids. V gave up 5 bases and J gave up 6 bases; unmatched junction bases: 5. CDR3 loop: CASSWTGYNGYTF. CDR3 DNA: TGTGCCAGTAGTTGGACAGGGTACAATGGCTACACCTTC.